This TCR beta chain was profiled in a study of neurological immune-mediated disorders (dated 2019 in TCRdb). The study in broad terms: Among the approximately 35 multiple sclerosis patients, roughly 31 had relapsing-remitting MS and 3 had secondary progressive MS. Peripheral blood TCR-beta repertoires from HTLV-I-associated myelopathy (HAM/TSP) patients, multiple sclerosis patients and healthy controls were compared by UMI-based sequencing. Longitudinal samples, technical triplicates and paired sorted CD4+ and CD8+ T-cell subsets, alongside PBMC samples, were included among the roughly 96 TCR-beta libraries. Of the 68 subjects in the cohort, about 15 were HAM/TSP patients, around 34 were multiple sclerosis patients, and around 20 were healthy controls. Each longitudinal HAM/TSP and healthy donor was sampled at 3 time-points spaced at about 3-40 month intervals. Points the paper makes about the study in general: No identical CDR3 amino acid sequences were found to be shared among expanded clones across subjects, suggesting that TCR-beta repertoires were private in all groups. The MS cluster showed no association with clinical or MRI features, and the authors stated that larger cohorts are needed. In a phylogenetic analysis, the repertoires of 18 out of 34 MS patients fell into a single cluster of related CDR3 sequences, pointing to a possible signature at the repertoire level. TCR clonal expansion was highest in HAM/TSP patients and lowest in MS patients, with MS patients falling below even healthy controls.

This specimen's time point label, per the study, means: longitudinal time-point 2. For unsorted PBMC libraries, 2 million PBMCs were used after storage in RNAlater at -80 degrees C until RNA extraction. The multiple sclerosis patients were enrolled in a US clinical protocol that used magnetic resonance imaging to evaluate disease progression. Peripheral blood underwent Ficoll-Hypaque density gradient centrifugation to isolate PBMCs, which were then cryopreserved in liquid nitrogen. cDNA synthesis used template-switch 5'RACE with a primer carrying a 10-nucleotide random unique molecular identifier tagging each TCR transcript. Every sequencing run yielded over 190 million TCR-beta sequences covering 15-18 subjects. Total RNA was extracted with the RNeasy kit. Using the KAPA Real-time Library Amplification kit, TCR-beta VDJ regions were amplified with primers for the TCR constant region and the 5'RACE anchor. Sample indexes and Illumina adaptors were added in a first PCR, after which library yield was increased in a second PCR. After purification with Ampure beads, the TCR product of roughly 650 bp was size-selected on a 2% E-gel SizeSelection system. Before pooling, library quality was assessed on a Bioanalyzer, concentration was determined with Qubit, and library quantification was performed with the Kapa Library Quantification kit. An Illumina HiSeq 2500 was used to sequence the libraries paired-end at 2 x 150 bp. To increase sequence diversity, about 24-32% phiX was spiked into each library pool. Turning to the authors' computational methods: Quality-filtered reads were processed with the UMI-based MiGEC pipeline, which removed over 75% of raw TCR sequences during error correction. IMGT germline references were used for aligning VDJ genes, and each clonotype was defined as a unique CDR3 amino acid sequence together with its V-J genes. Clonal expansion, Shannon diversity and CDR3 relatedness (CalcPairwiseDistances, ClusterSamples) were evaluated with VDJtools, and phylogenetic trees were built with CLCbio workbench. Clones with at least 8 unique UMIs were defined as expanded, with this threshold being based on coefficient-of-variation modelling across technical triplicates. Using fastp at Q25 and MiXCR, TCRdb reprocessed the public reads and kept productive beta chains. Rows matching on CDR3 protein sequence are summarized as one entry with the most common DNA and genes. For this entry, the V and J calls and clone size follow TCRdb and not the study's own pipeline. The sample yields 70,000 to 90,000 distinct CDR3 sequences; 5.5% to 6.5% were counted once. Clones ranked in the top ten supply 7.9% of the sample.

This clonotype occurred many times. What this receptor recognizes is not known. Within one base of it there is no much larger clone, and no base qualities were kept. V was cut back by 5 bases and J by 2 bases, leaving a gap of 16 bases between them. From a lookup of the germline V gene, CDR1 and CDR2 are MNHEY and SVGAGI. From its cysteine to its phenylalanine, the CDR3 spans 15 amino acids. Solely the CDR3 DNA is kept, with 45 bases framed from the first base. This receptor chain uses TRBV6-5 and TRBJ2-7, with the D gene not clear enough to name. The origin of this receptor is an older woman with multiple sclerosis. The sample was PBMCs. CDR3 protein: CASSQALYGPYEQYF. The nucleotide sequence is TGTGCCAGCAGTCAAGCCTTGTATGGACCCTACGAGCAGTACTTC.